This T cell receptor beta chain was identified during a study of blood T cell repertoires in COVID-19. Sequencing was performed with immunoSEQ multiplex PCR; in TCRdb, only in-frame clones are kept and a portion is missing. Here the sample spans hundreds of thousands of clones, 80% to 90% being singletons. The length of the CDR3 is 13 residues. Looked up from germline, CDR1 is SGHDT and CDR2 is YYEEEE. Trimming pared 0 bases from V and 12 bases from J, leaving 13 bases between. This clonotype was sampled from a man aged 25-40 years who had recovered from COVID-19. V gene TRBV5-6 combines with J gene TRBJ2-1; D gene ambiguous. Sequencing input: PBMCs or T cells enriched from blood (not recorded which). CDR3 bases: TGTGCCAGCAGCTTGGAGATGAGGTTGGGGCAGTTCTTC. The encoded protein is CASSLEMRLGQFF.